The next 18 T cell receptor beta chains were all read from a single sample in a study of blood T cell repertoires in COVID-19. The method was immunoSEQ multiplex PCR; TCRdb's version includes in-frame clones alone and lacks a portion of them. The sample shows about 260,000 clones, approximately 85% of them seen only once. The sequenced material came from peripheral blood. Every receptor here comes from a human donor in a cohort sampled during active COVID-19.

In its sample, this clone was seen once. The genes are TRBV30 and TRBJ2-3; 7 nucleotides line up with TRBD2. The CDR3 contains 21 residues. Germline V gene lookup returns CDR1 GTSNPN and CDR2 SVGIG (reference sequence). V lost 0 bases, J lost 3 bases, and 24 bases stayed unmatched. CDR3 bases: TGTGCCTGGAGTGTTATCCGTAGCGGGCCCTTACATCGGGGAAGTACAGATACGCAGTATTTT. This gives the protein CAWSVIRSGPLHRGSTDTQYF.

This chain uses TRBV7-2 with TRBJ2-2; 8 bases map to TRBD1. The germline V gene has CDR1 SGHTA and CDR2 FQGNSA. The CDR3 spans 16 residues. The V segment lost 4 bases and the J segment 3 bases; nucleotides outside the gene matches: 7. The CDR3 nucleotides read TGTGCCAGCAGCTCCCAAGGGACAGGATACACCGGGGAGCTGTTTTTT. Translating gives CASSSQGTGYTGELFF.

This clone was detected only a few times. This chain uses TRBV15 with TRBJ2-1, with TRBD1 matching 10 bases. Trimming removed 8 bases from V and 7 bases from J; junction bases left unmatched: 11. CDR3 length: 15 residues. Germline CDR1 reads LNHNV; CDR2 reads YYDKDF (reference sequence). Here the CDR3 reads CATAPGQGHYNEQFF. The CDR3 bases are TGTGCCACCGCCCCGGGACAGGGGCACTATAATGAGCAGTTCTTC.

The chain is built from TRBV6-1 and TRBJ2-2; D remains ambiguous. The V and J ends lost 2 bases and 5 bases respectively, with 6 bases between them. Germline CDR1 MNHNS, CDR2 SASEGT. CDR3 size: 13 residues. CDR3 in amino acids: CASSEQATGELFF. Here the CDR3 DNA reads TGTGCCAGCAGTGAACAAGCAACCGGGGAGCTGTTTTTT.

The chain carries TRBV15 and TRBJ1-1, with 9 bases lining up with TRBD1. The trim removed 6 bases at V and 5 bases at J, leaving 4 bases unmatched. CDR1 LNHNV and CDR2 YYDKDF come from the germline V gene (reference sequence). The CDR3 has 13 residues. The CDR3 protein is CATRGQGRTEAFF. CDR3 sequence (DNA): TGTGCCACCAGGGGACAGGGACGGACTGAAGCTTTCTTT. The whole variable domain, remainder taken from reference TRBV15 and TRBJ1-1, is DAMVIQNPRYQVTQFGKPVTLSCSQTLNHNVMYWYQQKSSQAPKLLFHYYDKDFNNEADTPDNFQSRRPNTSFCFLDIRSPGLGDTAMYLCATRGQGRTEAFFGQGTRLTVV.

The chain employs TRBV3-1 (or the pseudogene TRBV3-2) and TRBJ2-2, with a tentative D call TRBD2 (5 bases). Trimming left V 1 base short and J 1 base short, with 7 bases between. This CDR3 contains 15 residues. CDR1 and CDR2 (germline): LGHDT, YNNKEL (reference sequence). CDR3 coding DNA: TGTGCCAGCAGCCAAGGACTATTGAACACCGGGGAGCTGTTTTTT. Its protein product is CASSQGLLNTGELFF.

The chain recombines TRBV27 with TRBJ1-6, with a tentative D call TRBD1 (6 bases). The germline V and J ends were trimmed by 4 bases and 3 bases, with 10 bases remaining between them. CDR3 length equals 15 residues. Germline lookup yields CDR1 MNHEY and CDR2 SMNVEV (reference sequence). CDR3 residues: CASSSKQGYNSPLHF. For the CDR3, the DNA is TGTGCCAGCAGTTCGAAACAGGGCTATAATTCACCCCTCCACTTT.

The chain combines TRBV19 with TRBJ1-1, with TRBD1 matching 7 bases. Losses at the gene ends were 11 bases for V and 0 bases for J; bases not matched to a gene: 12. CDR3 length: 15 amino acids. Germline CDR1 and CDR2: LNHDA and SQIVND (reference sequence). In DNA form, the CDR3 reads TGTGCCGCCGGATCCCCGACAGGGATGAACACTGAAGCTTTCTTT. Protein product: CAAGSPTGMNTEAFF. The variable domain in full, with the rest retrieved from reference TRBV19 and TRBJ1-1, is DGGITQSPKYLFRKEGQNVTLSCEQNLNHDAMYWYRQDPGQGLRLIYYSQIVNDFQKGDIAEGYSVSREKKESFPLTVTSAQKNPTAFYLCAAGSPTGMNTEAFFGQGTRLTVV.

CDR3 sequence (DNA): TGTGCCAGCAGAGACAGGGGGCCAGGAAACACCATATATTTT. It is translated as CASRDRGPGNTIYF. The V gene is TRBV25-1, the J gene TRBJ1-3; 10 bases are a match to TRBD1. This CDR3 is built from 14 residues. CDR1 and CDR2 from the germline V gene are MGHDK and SYGVNS. Unmatched junction bases numbered 3, after V lost 6 bases and J lost 4 bases.

The chain employs TRBV5-1 and TRBJ2-1; D may be TRBD1 (8 bases). The CDR3 totals 15 residues. The germline gives CDR1 SGHRS, CDR2 YFSETQ. The V end lost 6 bases, the J end lost 6 bases, and 19 bases lay between the germline ends. The CDR3 coding sequence is TGCGCCAGCACCTCTATGGGGGGGACAGGCAATGAGCAGTTCTTC. Encoded protein: CASTSMGGTGNEQFF.

The chain joins TRBV5-1 to TRBJ2-7, with 10 bases matching TRBD2. The CDR3 has 14 residues. Germline-derived CDR1 and CDR2 are SGHRS and YFSETQ. After removal of 7 bases from V and 6 bases from J, the junction contained 10 bases not matched to a gene. CDR3 in amino acids: CASEVASGSFEQYF. In nucleotides, the CDR3 is TGCGCCAGCGAGGTGGCTAGCGGGAGTTTCGAGCAGTACTTC. Full variable domain (missing parts from reference TRBV5-1 and TRBJ2-7): KAGVTQTPRYLIKTRGQQVTLSCSPISGHRSVSWYQQTPGQGLQFLFEYFSETQRNKGNFPGRFSGRQFSNSRSEMNVSTLELGDSALYLCASEVASGSFEQYFGPGTRLTVT.

The rearrangement links TRBV5-1 to TRBJ2-3, with 8 bases identical to TRBD2. Germline V gene sequence: CDR1 SGHRS, CDR2 YFSETQ. V was clipped by 4 bases and J by 4 bases; unmatched bases: 14. The CDR3 runs to 17 residues. The CDR3 protein is CASSVGAAGVWSDTQYF. Written as DNA, the CDR3 is TGCGCCAGCAGCGTTGGCGCAGCGGGAGTATGGTCAGATACGCAGTATTTT.

The sample holds a few counts of this clone. This chain links TRBV11-2 with TRBJ1-1, with 11 bases matching TRBD1. The V segment lost 6 bases and the J segment 0 bases; nucleotides outside the gene matches: 6. CDR1 is SGHAT, CDR2 FQNNGV, per germline. The CDR3 is 16 residues long. The CDR3 region has the DNA TGTGCCAGCAGTCACCGGGACAGGGGGATGAACACTGAAGCTTTCTTT. Translating it yields CASSHRDRGMNTEAFF.

The V and J genes are TRBV4-3 and TRBJ2-3, with 7 bases matching TRBD2. This CDR3 is built from 15 residues. With 0 bases clipped from V and 8 bases from J, the junction kept 8 bases outside the gene matches. Germline assignment: CDR1 LGHNA and CDR2 YSLEER. CDR3 loop: CASSQDRPSGGTQYF. CDR3 DNA sequence: TGCGCCAGCAGCCAAGATCGGCCGTCGGGGGGTACGCAGTATTTT.

This chain connects TRBV6-5 to TRBJ1-2; the D gene is possibly TRBD1 (5 bases). The V and J ends lost 6 bases and 7 bases respectively, with 21 bases between them. CDR1 and CDR2 from the germline V gene are MNHEY and SVGAGI. The CDR3 has 15 amino acids. The CDR3 loop is CASRNPGERTIGYTF. The CDR3 DNA sequence: TGTGCCAGCAGGAACCCGGGGGAACGTACTATTGGCTACACCTTC.

CDR3 residues: CASSLRGAAGELFF. The CDR3 DNA follows: TGTGCCAGCAGTTTACGGGGGGCCGCCGGGGAGCTGTTTTTT. The chain employs TRBV28 and TRBJ2-2, with a possible D match to TRBD2 (7 bases). Germline CDR1 is MDHEN and CDR2 is SYDVKM. With 2 bases removed from V and 6 bases from J, the gap between germline ends came to 10 bases. The CDR3 totals 14 residues.

V gene TRBV5-4 combines with J gene TRBJ1-5, with D tentatively TRBD1 (5 bases). Germline loops: CDR1 SGHNT, CDR2 YYREEE (reference sequence). CDR3 length: 15 amino acids. Trimming removed 6 bases at V and 0 bases at J, with 13 bases between. CDR3 in DNA: TGTGCCAGCAAAAAGGGGCCTAATAGCAATCAGCCCCAGCATTTT. Protein product: CASKKGPNSNQPQHF.

This clone has only one observation. The chain couples TRBV5-1 to TRBJ2-2; TRBD2 aligns across 12 bases. J gave up 3 bases and V 4 bases, and 4 bases lay outside the gene matches. The CDR3 contains 16 residues. Per germline, CDR1 SGHRS and CDR2 YFSETQ. The CDR3 sequence is CASSVTSGRYTGELFF. The CDR3 region has the DNA TGCGCCAGCAGCGTAACTAGCGGGAGGTACACCGGGGAGCTGTTTTTT. The full variable domain, rest sourced from reference TRBV5-1 and TRBJ2-2, is KAGVTQTPRYLIKTRGQQVTLSCSPISGHRSVSWYQQTPGQGLQFLFEYFSETQRNKGNFPGRFSGRQFSNSRSEMNVSTLELGDSALYLCASSVTSGRYTGELFFGEGSRLTVL.